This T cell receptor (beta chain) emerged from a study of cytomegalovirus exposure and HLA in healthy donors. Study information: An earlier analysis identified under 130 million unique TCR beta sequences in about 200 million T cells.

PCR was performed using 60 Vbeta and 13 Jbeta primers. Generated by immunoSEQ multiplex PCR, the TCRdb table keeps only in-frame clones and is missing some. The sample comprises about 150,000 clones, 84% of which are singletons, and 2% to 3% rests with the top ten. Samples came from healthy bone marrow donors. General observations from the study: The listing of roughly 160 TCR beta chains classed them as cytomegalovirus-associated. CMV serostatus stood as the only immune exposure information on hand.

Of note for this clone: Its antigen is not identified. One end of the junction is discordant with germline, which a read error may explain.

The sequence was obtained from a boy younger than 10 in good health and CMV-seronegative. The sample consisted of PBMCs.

The CDR3 bases are TGTTCCAGCAGCTTAGACTTCCCTAGTTCCGGGGCCAACGTCCTGACTTTC. Translation: CSSSLDFPSSGANVLTF. This chain uses TRBV7-9 with TRBJ2-6; D is unclear. CDR1 SEHNR and CDR2 FQNEAQ come from the germline V gene (reference sequence). CDR3 length: 17 amino acids.